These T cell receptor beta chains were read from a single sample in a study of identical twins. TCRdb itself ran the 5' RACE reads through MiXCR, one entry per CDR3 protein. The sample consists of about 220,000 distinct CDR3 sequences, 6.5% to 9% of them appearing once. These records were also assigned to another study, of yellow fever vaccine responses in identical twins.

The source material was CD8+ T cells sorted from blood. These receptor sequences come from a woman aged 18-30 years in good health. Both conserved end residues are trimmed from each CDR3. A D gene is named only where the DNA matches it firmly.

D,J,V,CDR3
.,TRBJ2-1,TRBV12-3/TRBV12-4,ASSRTIYNEQF
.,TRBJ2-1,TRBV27,ASSLLRSGNEQF
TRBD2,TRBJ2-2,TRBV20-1,CARDSTSGREGTGELF
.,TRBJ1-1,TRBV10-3,AIREGREAF
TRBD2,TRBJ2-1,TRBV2,ASRGRTSGKYNEQF
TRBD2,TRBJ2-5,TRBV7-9,ASHPIAGAGETQY
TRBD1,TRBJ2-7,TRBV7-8,ASSPFPRQGASYEQY
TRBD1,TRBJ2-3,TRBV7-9,ASSFTPGQGGTDTQY
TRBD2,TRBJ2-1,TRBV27,ASSLTSRNEQF
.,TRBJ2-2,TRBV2,ASLSTGELF
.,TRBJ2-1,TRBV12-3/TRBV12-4,ASSLWASDNEQF
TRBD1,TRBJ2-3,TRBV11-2,ASSRPTGKVEIVTDTQY
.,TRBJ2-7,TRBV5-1,ASSLGTIVGSSYEQY
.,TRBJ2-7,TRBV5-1,ASSPAGYEQY
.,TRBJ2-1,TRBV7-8,ASSLGTGTWNEQF
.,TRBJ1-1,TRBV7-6,ASSLGRTAEAF
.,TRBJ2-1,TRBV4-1,ASSPGGAKAGSAYNEQF
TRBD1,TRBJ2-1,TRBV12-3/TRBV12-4,ASTPGQVNEQF
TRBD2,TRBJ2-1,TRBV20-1,SERLAGASYNEQF
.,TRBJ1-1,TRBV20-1,SAGSIGGGSEAF
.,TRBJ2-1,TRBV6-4,ASSDRLSGEQF
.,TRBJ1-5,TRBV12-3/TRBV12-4,ASSLSQTSNQPQH
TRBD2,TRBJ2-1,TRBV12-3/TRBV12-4,ASSGELGLAEYNEQF
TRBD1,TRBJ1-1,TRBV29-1,SVELTGMNTEAF
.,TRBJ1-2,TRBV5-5,ASSSTGTPYGYT
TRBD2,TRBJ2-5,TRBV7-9,ASLASGGASETQY
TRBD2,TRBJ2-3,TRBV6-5,ASSYMGGGGGTDTQY
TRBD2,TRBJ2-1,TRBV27,ASSLAGVPYNEQF
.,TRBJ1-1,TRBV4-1,ASSQEIMNTEAF
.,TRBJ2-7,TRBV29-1,SVEEHGNYEQY
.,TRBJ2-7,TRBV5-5,ASSLPTASSYEQY
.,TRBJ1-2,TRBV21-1,ASSAGPTGVHGYT
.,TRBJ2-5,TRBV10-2,ASSRHSQETQY
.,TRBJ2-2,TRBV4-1,ASSRGTGGTRELF
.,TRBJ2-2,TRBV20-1,SATHYRSNTGELF
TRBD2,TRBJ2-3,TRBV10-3,AISESGGRNTDTQY
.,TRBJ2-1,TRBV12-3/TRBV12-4,ASSLLTSDEQF
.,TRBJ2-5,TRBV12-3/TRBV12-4,ASSLLGQETQY
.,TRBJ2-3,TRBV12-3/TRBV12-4,ASSLGYRVHDTQY
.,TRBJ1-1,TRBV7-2,ASSLEWGGEDTEAF
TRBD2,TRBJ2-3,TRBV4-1,ASSFQAGGWDTQY
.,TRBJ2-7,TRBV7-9,ASSLVSAGEQY
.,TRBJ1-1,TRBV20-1,SVSYITEAF
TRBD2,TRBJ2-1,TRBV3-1,ASSPGLAGGSYNEQF
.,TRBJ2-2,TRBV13,ASSLGRNSNTGELF
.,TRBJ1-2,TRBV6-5,ASSYGGEYGYT
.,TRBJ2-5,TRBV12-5,ASGSGLALQETQY
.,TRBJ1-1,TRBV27,ASSLSRAVEAF
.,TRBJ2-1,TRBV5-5,ASSLGHVNEQF
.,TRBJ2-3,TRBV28,ASSSSTSTDTQY
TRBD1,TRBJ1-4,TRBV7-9,ASSSSTGEEKLF
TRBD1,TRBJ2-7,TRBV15,ATSRVQGQGLDEQY
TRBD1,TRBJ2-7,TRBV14,ASSQGAGQGISWYEQY
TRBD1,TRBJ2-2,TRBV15,ATSIRTGDTGELF
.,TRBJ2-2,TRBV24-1,ATSDGTGAGELF
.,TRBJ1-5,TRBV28,ASSLAGASNQPQH
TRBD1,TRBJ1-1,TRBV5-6,ASSWTDRDGAF
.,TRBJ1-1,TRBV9,ASSAFQNTEAF
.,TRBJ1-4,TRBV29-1,SVGGEKLF